The rows below give T cell receptor beta chains drawn from one sample of a study of STAT5B mutations in CD4+ large granular lymphocyte leukemia. The protocol was immunoSEQ multiplex PCR, while the TCRdb copy is restricted to in-frame clones and leaves out a portion. The sample has about 29,000 clones, roughly 79% seen once. The sample taken for sequencing was CD4+ T cells from blood buffy coats. These receptors were collected from a human donor in good health. Each CDR3 is given with its conserved first and last residue. The order of the fields is D gene, V gene, clone size, J gene, CDR3 protein, CDR3 DNA. D genes are given only for firm matches. Part of the rows lack a size; the others show once, few, many or a class for expanded clones.

d_gene: TRBD2
v_gene: TRBV18
abundance: once
j_gene: TRBJ2-1
CDR3aa: CASSPTSGRPNEQFF
CDR3nt: TGTGCCAGCTCCCCGACTAGCGGGAGGCCCAATGAGCAGTTCTTC

d_gene: .
v_gene: TRBV7-6
abundance: .
j_gene: TRBJ1-3
CDR3aa: CASSSRAPGSGNTIYF
CDR3nt: TGTGCCAGCAGCTCCAGGGCCCCCGGCTCTGGAAACACCATATATTTT

d_gene: TRBD1
v_gene: TRBV30
abundance: once
j_gene: TRBJ1-2
CDR3aa: CAWSIGQAPYGYTF
CDR3nt: TGTGCCTGGAGCATAGGACAGGCCCCCTATGGCTACACCTTC

d_gene: .
v_gene: TRBV27
abundance: .
j_gene: TRBJ2-7
CDR3aa: CASSLRVGWEQYF
CDR3nt: TGTGCCAGCAGTTTGCGGGTCGGGTGGGAGCAGTACTTC

d_gene: .
v_gene: TRBV27
abundance: few
j_gene: TRBJ1-5
CDR3aa: CASSFQPGDQPQHF
CDR3nt: TGTGCCAGCAGTTTCCAGCCAGGGGATCAGCCCCAGCATTTT

d_gene: TRBD1
v_gene: TRBV7-7
abundance: .
j_gene: TRBJ2-6
CDR3aa: CASSCPPGQGSTGANVLTF
CDR3nt: TGTGCCAGCAGCTGCCCCCCGGGACAGGGATCTACTGGGGCCAACGTCCTGACTTTC

d_gene: TRBD1
v_gene: TRBV4-1
abundance: .
j_gene: TRBJ1-3
CDR3aa: CASSQAGTGGLSGNTIYF
CDR3nt: TGCGCCAGCAGCCAAGCAGGGACAGGGGGGCTCTCTGGAAACACCATATATTTT

d_gene: .
v_gene: TRBV29-1
abundance: .
j_gene: TRBJ2-6
CDR3aa: CSVEDPILSGANVLTF
CDR3nt: TGCAGCGTTGAAGATCCCATCCTCTCTGGGGCCAACGTCCTGACTTTC

d_gene: TRBD1
v_gene: TRBV6-5
abundance: .
j_gene: TRBJ1-5
CDR3aa: CASSSGQGFQPQHF
CDR3nt: TGTGCCAGCAGTTCGGGACAGGGGTTTCAGCCCCAGCATTTT

d_gene: TRBD1
v_gene: TRBV28
abundance: .
j_gene: TRBJ1-6
CDR3aa: CASSTGQGWSPLHF
CDR3nt: TGTGCCAGCAGTACGGGACAGGGGTGGTCACCCCTCCACTTT

d_gene: .
v_gene: TRBV14
abundance: .
j_gene: TRBJ2-5
CDR3aa: CASSAGGRETQYF
CDR3nt: TGTGCCAGCAGCGCCGGGGGGCGAGAGACCCAGTACTTC

d_gene: TRBD1
v_gene: TRBV11-3
abundance: .
j_gene: TRBJ2-5
CDR3aa: CASSSDRGAETQYF
CDR3nt: TGTGCCAGCAGCTCTGACAGGGGGGCAGAGACCCAGTACTTC

d_gene: TRBD2
v_gene: TRBV6-5
abundance: .
j_gene: TRBJ2-5
CDR3aa: CASTMRGLAGETQYF
CDR3nt: TGTGCCAGCACTATGCGGGGACTAGCTGGAGAGACCCAGTACTTC

d_gene: .
v_gene: TRBV11-2
abundance: .
j_gene: TRBJ1-2
CDR3aa: CASSFRQRLGYTF
CDR3nt: TGTGCCAGCAGCTTTAGACAGCGCCTTGGCTACACCTTC

d_gene: TRBD1
v_gene: TRBV30
abundance: .
j_gene: TRBJ1-1
CDR3aa: CAWSVSGRGRVEAFF
CDR3nt: TGTGCCTGGAGTGTGTCTGGCAGGGGGCGGGTTGAAGCTTTCTTT

d_gene: TRBD2
v_gene: TRBV5-1
abundance: .
j_gene: TRBJ2-5
CDR3aa: CASSLDESGRDTQYF
CDR3nt: TGCGCCAGCAGCTTGGACGAGAGCGGGAGAGATACCCAGTACTTC

d_gene: .
v_gene: TRBV25-1
abundance: .
j_gene: TRBJ1-3
CDR3aa: CASSFSGVRNTIYF
CDR3nt: TGTGCCAGCAGCTTTTCGGGGGTTCGGAACACCATATATTTT

d_gene: .
v_gene: TRBV29-1
abundance: .
j_gene: TRBJ2-1
CDR3aa: CSVERGHEQFF
CDR3nt: TGCAGCGTTGAAAGGGGCCATGAGCAGTTCTTC

d_gene: .
v_gene: TRBV27
abundance: .
j_gene: TRBJ2-7
CDR3aa: CASSWGRHYEQYF
CDR3nt: TGTGCCAGCAGTTGGGGCAGACACTACGAGCAGTACTTC

d_gene: TRBD1
v_gene: TRBV28
abundance: .
j_gene: TRBJ2-2
CDR3aa: CASSAPSQGTGELFF
CDR3nt: TGTGCCAGCAGCGCGCCGTCACAGGGGACCGGGGAGCTGTTTTTT

d_gene: .
v_gene: TRBV19
abundance: .
j_gene: TRBJ1-4
CDR3aa: CASSKGQRGEKLFF
CDR3nt: TGTGCCAGTAGTAAGGGACAAAGGGGTGAAAAACTGTTTTTT

d_gene: .
v_gene: TRBV5-1
abundance: .
j_gene: TRBJ2-7
CDR3aa: CASSFSTTQGYEQYF
CDR3nt: TGCGCCAGCAGCTTTTCGACTACCCAGGGCTACGAGCAGTACTTC

d_gene: .
v_gene: TRBV29-1
abundance: few
j_gene: TRBJ1-1
CDR3aa: CSVEPGATEAFF
CDR3nt: TGCAGCGTAGAGCCTGGGGCCACTGAAGCTTTCTTT

d_gene: TRBD1
v_gene: TRBV28
abundance: .
j_gene: TRBJ1-6
CDR3aa: CASSRPGTGDSPLHF
CDR3nt: TGTGCCAGCAGCCGCCCCGGGACAGGGGATTCACCCCTCCACTTT

d_gene: TRBD2
v_gene: TRBV5-1
abundance: .
j_gene: TRBJ2-3
CDR3aa: CASSLIGTSGRDTQYF
CDR3nt: TGCGCCAGCAGCTTGATCGGGACTAGCGGGAGGGATACGCAGTATTTT

d_gene: .
v_gene: TRBV28
abundance: .
j_gene: TRBJ1-2
CDR3aa: CASSTSVGILYGYTF
CDR3nt: .

d_gene: .
v_gene: TRBV6-5
abundance: .
j_gene: TRBJ1-1
CDR3aa: CASSYHRENTEAFF
CDR3nt: TGTGCCAGCAGTTACCACAGGGAGAACACTGAAGCTTTCTTT

d_gene: .
v_gene: TRBV14
abundance: .
j_gene: TRBJ1-4
CDR3aa: CASSQVGQSYGGEKLFF
CDR3nt: TGTGCCAGCAGCCAAGTCGGACAGAGCTACGGCGGTGAAAAACTGTTTTTT

d_gene: .
v_gene: TRBV28
abundance: few
j_gene: TRBJ1-2
CDR3aa: CASSPPTGVYGYTF
CDR3nt: TGTGCCAGCAGTCCACCCACCGGGGTATATGGCTACACCTTC

d_gene: .
v_gene: TRBV19
abundance: .
j_gene: TRBJ2-7
CDR3aa: CASSGDHYEQYF
CDR3nt: TGTGCCAGTAGTGGGGACCACTACGAGCAGTACTTC

d_gene: TRBD2
v_gene: TRBV28
abundance: .
j_gene: TRBJ2-2
CDR3aa: CASSLAGREGNTGELFF
CDR3nt: TGTGCCAGCAGTCTTGCAGGGAGGGAGGGTAACACCGGGGAGCTGTTTTTT

d_gene: TRBD2
v_gene: TRBV7-9
abundance: .
j_gene: TRBJ2-7
CDR3aa: CASSGAGGRPYEQYF
CDR3nt: TGTGCCAGCAGCGGTGCGGGAGGGAGACCCTACGAGCAGTACTTC

d_gene: TRBD2
v_gene: TRBV5-1
abundance: .
j_gene: TRBJ2-1
CDR3aa: CASSLAGGPDLEQFF
CDR3nt: TGCGCCAGCAGCTTAGCGGGAGGGCCCGATCTTGAGCAGTTCTTC

d_gene: TRBD1
v_gene: TRBV30
abundance: few
j_gene: TRBJ1-1
CDR3aa: CAWGTGHTEAFF
CDR3nt: TGTGCCTGGGGGACAGGCCACACTGAAGCTTTCTTT

d_gene: .
v_gene: TRBV11-2
abundance: .
j_gene: TRBJ2-1
CDR3aa: CASSQTGVSYNEQFF
CDR3nt: TGTGCCAGCAGCCAAACGGGGGTGAGCTACAATGAGCAGTTCTTC

d_gene: .
v_gene: TRBV29-1
abundance: .
j_gene: TRBJ1-3
CDR3aa: CSVEEGQAGNTIYF
CDR3nt: TGCAGCGTTGAAGAGGGGCAGGCGGGGAACACCATATATTTT

d_gene: TRBD1
v_gene: TRBV5-4
abundance: .
j_gene: TRBJ2-3
CDR3aa: CASSLGQGSDTQYF
CDR3nt: TGTGCCAGCAGCTTGGGACAGGGTTCAGATACGCAGTATTTT

d_gene: .
v_gene: TRBV7-9
abundance: .
j_gene: TRBJ2-3
CDR3aa: CASSSSTDTQYF
CDR3nt: TGTGCCAGCAGCTCTTCCACAGATACGCAGTATTTT

d_gene: .
v_gene: TRBV28
abundance: once
j_gene: TRBJ2-7
CDR3aa: CASSNRRAPYEQYF
CDR3nt: TGTGCCAGCAGTAACCGGCGGGCTCCCTACGAGCAGTACTTC

d_gene: TRBD2
v_gene: TRBV2
abundance: .
j_gene: TRBJ2-1
CDR3aa: CASSGALAGATNEQFF
CDR3nt: TGTGCCAGCAGTGGGGCCCTAGCGGGAGCCACCAATGAGCAGTTCTTC

d_gene: .
v_gene: TRBV27
abundance: .
j_gene: TRBJ1-1
CDR3aa: CASRVGGLNTEAFF
CDR3nt: TGTGCCAGCAGGGTGGGGGGGCTGAACACTGAAGCTTTCTTT

d_gene: .
v_gene: TRBV28
abundance: .
j_gene: TRBJ2-3
CDR3aa: CASSFSLTDTQYF
CDR3nt: TGTGCCAGCAGTTTTTCCCTCACAGATACGCAGTATTTT

d_gene: .
v_gene: TRBV11-2
abundance: .
j_gene: TRBJ2-7
CDR3aa: CASSLYSGKDEQYF
CDR3nt: TGTGCCAGCAGCTTATACTCGGGCAAGGACGAGCAGTACTTC

d_gene: .
v_gene: TRBV7-9
abundance: .
j_gene: TRBJ1-6
CDR3aa: CASSLARVDSPLHF
CDR3nt: TGTGCCAGCAGCTTAGCCAGGGTAGATTCACCCCTCCACTTT

d_gene: .
v_gene: TRBV2
abundance: .
j_gene: TRBJ2-3
CDR3aa: CASTPWGGSSTDTQYF
CDR3nt: TGTGCCAGCACCCCGTGGGGCGGTTCTAGCACAGATACGCAGTATTTT

d_gene: .
v_gene: TRBV7-8
abundance: .
j_gene: TRBJ1-5
CDR3aa: CASSLASQGAQHF
CDR3nt: TGTGCCAGCAGCTTAGCCTCACAGGGAGCCCAGCATTTT

d_gene: .
v_gene: TRBV11-2
abundance: .
j_gene: TRBJ2-1
CDR3aa: CASSSRGAGPSPYNEQFF
CDR3nt: TGTGCCAGCAGCTCCAGGGGGGCGGGCCCTTCCCCCTACAATGAGCAGTTCTTC

d_gene: .
v_gene: TRBV28
abundance: .
j_gene: TRBJ1-3
CDR3aa: CASSLLGGSGNTIYF
CDR3nt: TGTGCCAGCAGTTTATTAGGGGGCTCTGGAAACACCATATATTTT

d_gene: TRBD1
v_gene: TRBV11-2
abundance: .
j_gene: TRBJ2-7
CDR3aa: CASSLIAGQGAFEQYF
CDR3nt: TGTGCCAGCAGCTTAATCGCGGGACAGGGGGCCTTCGAGCAGTACTTC

d_gene: TRBD2
v_gene: TRBV9
abundance: .
j_gene: TRBJ2-4
CDR3aa: CASSVHPLAGGPDIQYF
CDR3nt: TGTGCCAGCAGCGTACACCCTCTAGCGGGGGGTCCGGACATTCAGTACTTC

d_gene: .
v_gene: TRBV19
abundance: .
j_gene: TRBJ2-3
CDR3aa: CASSSQLFTDTQYF
CDR3nt: TGTGCCAGTAGTTCCCAACTATTCACAGATACGCAGTATTTT

d_gene: .
v_gene: TRBV5-4
abundance: .
j_gene: TRBJ2-5
CDR3aa: CASGGGATSQETQYF
CDR3nt: TGTGCCTCGGGCGGTGGGGCAACTTCCCAAGAGACCCAGTACTTC

d_gene: .
v_gene: TRBV6-1
abundance: few
j_gene: TRBJ1-2
CDR3aa: CASSGNRVGYTF
CDR3nt: TGTGCCAGCAGTGGCAACAGGGTTGGCTACACCTTC

d_gene: .
v_gene: TRBV29-1
abundance: .
j_gene: TRBJ1-1
CDR3aa: CSERESMNTEAFF
CDR3nt: TGCAGCGAGCGGGAGAGCATGAACACTGAAGCTTTCTTT

d_gene: TRBD1
v_gene: TRBV30
abundance: few
j_gene: TRBJ1-5
CDR3aa: CAWGRDRAINQPQHF
CDR3nt: TGTGCCTGGGGTAGGGACAGGGCAATCAATCAGCCCCAGCATTTT